The clone carrying this T cell receptor (beta chain) was picked up a small number of times. V was cut by 11 bases and J by 4 bases, with 8 bases left in between. The CDR3 sequence is 11 residues long. Germline assignment: CDR1 SGHVS and CDR2 FNYEAQ. The sample comes from a study of spatial heterogeneity in lung cancer. Across the study: Detection consistently captured more beta-chain sequences than alpha-chain sequences.

Time point reported: sample taken at primary tumor resection. TCRdb re-derived calls from the 5' RACE reads in MiXCR, one entry per CDR3 protein. The sample comprises about 92,000 distinct CDR3 sequences, about 12% of which are singletons, and over 40% rests with the top ten. The chain uses TRBV7-6 and TRBJ1-4; D remains unclear. This specimen consisted of PBMCs, obtained at surgery. The source is a male donor with early-stage non-small cell lung cancer. The CDR3 coding sequence is TGTGCCGGAGCACGTAATGAAAAACTGTTTTTT. It is translated as CAGARNEKLFF.